The present TCR beta chain was sequenced within a study of vaccination and CD4 T cells after COVID-19. Across the study: The study enrolled six male and four female convalescents, two of whom were Hispanic. Samples were collected from three convalescent patients on day 14 and on days 161 to 241 after vaccination.

Overall study results and limits: In convalescent patients, a median around 85% of reactive clones appeared only post-vaccination.

Noted time point: late sampling 161 to 241 days after vaccination in three convalescent patients. Regarding this clonotype: Its antigen is as yet unknown.

TCRdb itself ran the PCR reads through MiXCR, one entry per CDR3 protein. The data show 30,000 or so distinct CDR3 sequences, about 46% seen once. The source material was CD4+ T cells from blood, sampled about 7 months after SARS-CoV-2 vaccination. The receptor was isolated from a human donor who had recovered from COVID-19.

For the CDR3, the DNA is TGTGCCAGCAGTTACATTGTCGGGGTCCAAGAGACCCAGTACTTC. Protein product: CASSYIVGVQETQYF. The chain is built from TRBV6-2 or TRBV6-3 and TRBJ2-5; D is possibly TRBD2 (5 bases). The length of the CDR3 is 15 residues. V lost 2 bases and J lost 1, with 11 bases in between. Per germline, CDR1 MNHEY and CDR2 SVGEGT.